These 11 T cell receptor beta chains originate from one sample sequenced in a study of regulatory T cells in long-lasting Graves disease. Through Arm-PCR of CDR3 regions and iRepertoire HTBI primers, TCR beta libraries were built. Each CDR3 protein is one row after TCRdb ran MiXCR on the multiplex PCR reads. Of around 510,000 distinct CDR3 sequences detected, roughly 20% appear once; the ten largest clones hold 6.5% to 10%. As for time point: persistent/refractory GD, antithyroid drugs over 5 years with positive TRAb. With RNA extracted from PBMCs as input, the TCR library was made. The starting material was peripheral blood mononuclear cells (PBMCs), obtained when the disease was refractory, from a patient treated with antithyroid drugs. The receptors derive from a female donor with Graves disease.

This clonotype was observed many times. The chain employs TRBV28 and TRBJ2-7, with TRBD1 identical over 10 bases. This CDR3 spans 15 amino acids. J was trimmed by 4 bases and V by 8 bases; bases with no gene match: 11. The germline V gene encodes CDR1 MDHEN and CDR2 SYDVKM. The CDR3: CASAAGTGVLYEQYF. In DNA form, the CDR3 reads TGTGCCAGCGCCGCGGGGACAGGGGTTTTATACGAGCAGTACTTC.

This clonotype occurred many times. The chain couples TRBV28 to TRBJ2-7; the D gene is possibly TRBD2 (5 bases). V was clipped by 1 base and J by 0 bases, with 10 bases between them. This CDR3 is 15 amino acids long. From germline, CDR1 is MDHEN and CDR2 SYDVKM. CDR3 residues: CASSLSRTLSYEQYF. The CDR3 DNA reads as TGTGCCAGCAGTTTATCCAGGACTCTCTCCTACGAGCAGTACTTC.

This clonotype was observed at least ten times. The chain couples TRBV18 to TRBJ2-2, with D unclear. This CDR3 has 16 amino acids. The germline CDR1 and CDR2 sequences are KGHSH and LQKENI. With 3 bases removed from V and 0 bases from J, the gap between germline ends came to 11 bases. Here the CDR3 reads CASSPFPTANTGELFF. CDR3 nucleotides: TGTGCCAGCTCACCGTTCCCTACCGCGAACACCGGGGAGCTGTTTTTT.

This clonotype appeared a few times. The V gene is TRBV28, the J gene TRBJ2-3; 13 positions match TRBD2. Unmatched junction bases numbered 19, after V lost 7 bases and J lost 6 bases. The V gene's germline CDR1 is MDHEN and CDR2 SYDVKM. The CDR3 has 19 amino acids. CDR3 in DNA: TGTGCCAGCATTCCCCCGGGACTAGCGGGACTATCTGACTGGGATACGCAGTATTTT. This encodes CASIPPGLAGLSDWDTQYF.

In this sample, this clonotype turned up many times. Here the CDR3 DNA reads TGTGCCAGCAGCCCCGGGTCAGGGGCGTATGGCTACACCTTC. Residues: CASSPGSGAYGYTF. The J gene is TRBJ1-2, the V gene TRBV5-6; tentatively, D is TRBD1 (6 bases). Germline CDR1 SGHDT, CDR2 YYEEEE. The germline V and J ends were trimmed by 4 bases and 5 bases, with 15 bases remaining between them. CDR3 length: 14 amino acids.

The chain uses TRBV7-9 and TRBJ1-4; 7 bases agree with TRBD1. The germline V gene encodes CDR1 SEHNR and CDR2 FQNEAQ (reference sequence). There are 15 residues in the CDR3. Trimming removed 5 bases from V and 7 bases from J; junction bases left unmatched: 10. The CDR3 bases are TGTGCCAGCAGCCCGGAGACGGGACAGCTTGAAAAACTGTTTTTT. Translated: CASSPETGQLEKLFF.

This clonotype was counted only a few times. The gene calls are TRBV11-3 and TRBJ2-6, with D uncertain. V was shortened by 5 bases and J by 2 bases, with 13 bases between the two germline ends. Germline assignment: CDR1 SGHNT and CDR2 YENEEA. The length of the CDR3 is 16 residues. The CDR3 bases are TGTGCCAGCAGCCTATACACGTTCACTGGGGCCAACGTCCTGACTTTC. The encoded protein is CASSLYTFTGANVLTF. Drawing the rest from reference TRBV11-3 and TRBJ2-6, the complete variable domain is EAGVVQSPRYKIIEKKQPVAFWCNPISGHNTLYWYLQNLGQGPELLIRYENEEAVDDSQLPKDRFSAERLKGVDSTLKIQPAELGDSAVYLCASSLYTFTGANVLTFGAGSRLTVL.

This clonotype was seen at least ten times. The CDR3 loop is CASSLVQGAFTWGGETQYF. CDR3 DNA: TGTGCCAGCAGCCTGGTCCAGGGGGCGTTCACTTGGGGGGGAGAGACCCAGTACTTC. The chain combines TRBV12-3 or TRBV12-4 with TRBJ2-5; D is possibly TRBD1 (8 bases). This CDR3 has 19 amino acids. V was shortened by 6 bases and J by 4 bases, with 30 bases between the two germline ends.

Comment on this clonotype: A much larger clone lies one base from this, so it may be a read error. The rearrangement joins TRBV6-2 or TRBV6-3 to TRBJ1-1, with unresolved D. This CDR3 has 16 amino acids. Germline V gene data show CDR1 as MNHEY and CDR2 as SVGEGT. Trimming took 0 bases from V and 3 from J, leaving 14 bases between them. The CDR3 reads CASSYSRQDLHTEAFF. The CDR3 coding sequence is TGTGCCAGCAGTTACTCGAGACAAGACCTGCACACTGAAGCTTTCTTT.

The sample holds many counts of this clonotype. The chain links TRBV15 to TRBJ1-1, with D hard to call. V lost 5 bases to trimming and J lost 1 base, with 8 bases between them. Per germline, CDR1 LNHNV and CDR2 YYDKDF (reference sequence). CDR3 length: 13 amino acids. CDR3 DNA sequence: TGTGCCACCAGCGGCAAACCGAACACTGAAGCTTTCTTT. Amino acid sequence: CATSGKPNTEAFF.

This chain connects TRBV6-1 to TRBJ2-1; D remains ambiguous. Between the trimmed V and J ends, which lost 1 base and 0 bases, there was a span of 10 bases. Per germline, CDR1 MNHNS and CDR2 SASEGT. The CDR3 totals 16 residues. The CDR3, as DNA: TGTGCCAGCAGTGAAGAAGGAGCGTTCTCCTACAATGAGCAGTTCTTC. Its translation is CASSEEGAFSYNEQFF.